This record looks at one TCR beta chain sequence and its context. Using immunoSEQ multiplex PCR, the repertoire was profiled, and TCRdb retains in-frame clones only, with some absent. In the table there are 95,000 to 110,000 clones, roughly 82% of which are singletons. This specimen comes from a study of blood T cell repertoires in COVID-19. Turning to the study itself: Samples of COVID-19 (acute and convalescent) were obtained from the United States, Italy and Spain.

V lost 5 bases and J lost 5, with 10 bases in between. CDR1 and CDR2 from the germline V gene are PRHDT and FYEKMQ (reference sequence). The CDR3 consists of 12 residues. The specimen sequenced was peripheral blood. The V gene is TRBV13, the J gene TRBJ2-7; D remains ambiguous. This TCR was recovered from a human donor in a cohort sampled during active COVID-19. CDR3 loop: CASSLPSHEQYF. In nucleotides, the CDR3 is TGTGCCAGCAGCCTCCCGAGCCACGAGCAGTACTTC. The full variable domain, with the rest looked up from reference TRBV13 and TRBJ2-7, is AAGVIQSPRHLIKEKRETATLKCYPIPRHDTVYWYQQGPGQDPQFLISFYEKMQSDKGSIPDRFSAQQFSDYHSELNMSSLELGDSALYFCASSLPSHEQYFGPGTRLTVT.